The 25 T cell receptor beta chains presented below share a single source sample, sequenced in a study of shared clonotypes between healthy human individuals. Clones were sequenced by immunoSEQ multiplex PCR, and TCRdb holds only the in-frame ones, with some missing. The sample holds about 2 million clones, over 85% seen once. Sequenced: naive CD4+ T cells sorted from blood. This sample's subset: CD45RA+ positively selected. The receptors were sampled from a man between 18 and 29 years old in good health.

The V gene is TRBV6-1, the J gene TRBJ2-1; D perhaps matches TRBD2 (6 bases). Trimming took 1 base from V and 9 from J, leaving 37 bases between them. This CDR3 spans 22 amino acids. CDR1 and CDR2 (germline): MNHNS, SASEGT. The CDR3 loop reads CASSEEQLGGLRSSLKASEQFF. The DNA for the CDR3 is TGTGCCAGCAGTGAAGAGCAGCTCGGAGGGCTGAGGTCCTCATTAAAAGCCAGTGAGCAGTTCTTC.

The chain uses TRBV7-3 and TRBJ1-6; the D is unclear. The CDR3 runs to 13 residues. The ends were cut back, 4 bases at V and 10 bases at J, with 11 bases in the middle. Germline V gene sequence: CDR1 SGHTA, CDR2 FQGTGA. CDR3 in DNA: TGTGCCAGCAGCTCCCGTGGGGAATCACCCCTCCACTTT. It specifies CASSSRGESPLHF.

This chain uses TRBV7-9 with TRBJ2-1; D is perhaps TRBD1 (6 bases). The CDR3 length is 12 residues. The V gene lost 5 bases and the J gene lost 9 bases, with 11 bases spanning the gap. Germline V gene sequence: CDR1 SEHNR, CDR2 FQNEAQ (reference sequence). The CDR3 sequence is CASSRDNLEQFF. The CDR3 coding sequence is TGTGCCAGCAGCCGGGACAATCTTGAGCAGTTCTTC.

The gene calls are TRBV4-1 and TRBJ1-6, with 7 nucleotides matching TRBD1. J lost 6 bases, V lost 5 bases, and 16 bases had no gene match. This CDR3 region has 18 residues. Germline loops: CDR1 MGHRA, CDR2 YSYEKL. CDR3 protein: CASSEQPGQRTFNSPLHF. CDR3 coding DNA: TGCGCCAGCAGCGAACAGCCGGGACAGAGAACGTTTAATTCACCCCTCCACTTT.

V usage is TRBV2 and J usage is TRBJ2-5; 14 bases match TRBD2. V gave up 8 bases and J gave up 5 bases; unmatched junction bases: 7. The CDR3 consists of 15 residues. From germline, CDR1 is SNHLY and CDR2 FYNNEI. The CDR3: CASLRGLAGVETQYF. The CDR3 DNA is TGTGCCAGCTTAAGGGGACTAGCGGGAGTGGAGACCCAGTACTTC.

The CDR3 DNA is TGTGCCAGCAGCATCCGGGGGACCCAGGGGAAGGGGAACTATGGCTACACCTTC. Its protein product is CASSIRGTQGKGNYGYTF. This chain uses TRBV28 with TRBJ1-2; weak D call: TRBD1 (6 bases). V lost 6 bases and J lost 2, with 25 bases in between. Germline assignment: CDR1 MDHEN and CDR2 SYDVKM. This CDR3 has 18 residues.

This chain connects TRBV9 to TRBJ2-2; D not certain. The CDR3 consists of 14 residues. Trimming took 4 bases from V and 2 from J, leaving 9 bases between them. CDR1 is SGDLS and CDR2 is YYNGEE in the germline V gene. CDR3 residues: CASSPRVNTGELFF. CDR3 sequence (DNA): TGTGCCAGCAGCCCGCGAGTTAACACCGGGGAGCTGTTTTTT.

The V and J genes are TRBV27 and TRBJ1-2; D perhaps matches TRBD1 (6 bases). The CDR3 length is 14 residues. Trimming left V 5 bases short and J 1 base short, with 11 bases between. Germline V CDR1 and CDR2: MNHEY, SMNVEV (reference sequence). The CDR3, as DNA: TGTGCCAGCAGTAGTTACAGGGTTAACTATGGCTACACCTTC. It specifies CASSSYRVNYGYTF.

This sequence joins TRBV14 and TRBJ2-5, with D possibly TRBD1 on 5 matching bases. The germline V and J ends were trimmed by 2 bases and 5 bases, with 18 bases remaining between them. The CDR3 extends over 16 amino acids. In germline, CDR1 is SGHDN, CDR2 FVKESK. The CDR3 loop reads CASSQPQTQVSETQYF. CDR3 in DNA: TGTGCCAGCAGCCAACCCCAAACACAGGTTTCGGAGACCCAGTACTTC. The full variable domain, completed using reference TRBV14 and TRBJ2-5, is EAGVTQFPSHSVIEKGQTVTLRCDPISGHDNLYWYRRVMGKEIKFLLHFVKESKQDESGMPNNRFLAERTGGTYSTLKVQPAELEDSGVYFCASSQPQTQVSETQYFGPGTRLLVL.

The V call is TRBV28, the J call TRBJ2-7, with 9 bases matching TRBD1. Trimming took 7 bases from V and 3 from J; bases not matched to a gene: 10. Looked up from germline, CDR1 is MDHEN and CDR2 is SYDVKM. There are 15 residues in the CDR3. The CDR3 loop reads CASTMGTGKNYEQYF. CDR3 sequence (DNA): TGTGCCAGCACAATGGGGACAGGGAAAAACTACGAGCAGTACTTC. The full variable domain, its missing parts supplied by reference TRBV28 and TRBJ2-7, is DVKVTQSSRYLVKRTGEKVFLECVQDMDHENMFWYRQDPGLGLRLIYFSYDVKMKEKGDIPEGYSVSREKKERFSLILESASTNQTSMYLCASTMGTGKNYEQYFGPGTRLTVT.

The chain is built from TRBV4-1 and TRBJ2-5; 11 bases fit TRBD2. The V and J ends lost 0 bases and 2 bases, in that order; junction bases with no gene match: 5. Germline CDR1 and CDR2: MGHRA and YSYEKL. This CDR3 region has 17 residues. The CDR3 sequence: CASSQDILAGAQETQYF. For the CDR3, the DNA is TGCGCCAGCAGCCAAGATATACTAGCGGGGGCGCAAGAGACCCAGTACTTC.

The gene calls are TRBV27 and TRBJ1-5; 10 nucleotides line up with TRBD1. CDR1 MNHEY and CDR2 SMNVEV come from the germline V gene (reference sequence). V lost 5 bases, J lost 4 bases, and 8 bases stayed unmatched. This CDR3 contains 16 residues. The CDR3 loop is CASSRDRGKGNQPQHF. In DNA, the CDR3 is TGTGCCAGCAGTAGGGACAGGGGAAAGGGAAATCAGCCCCAGCATTTT.

This sequence joins TRBV11-2 and TRBJ1-3, with a weak D call TRBD1 (5 bases). V shed 5 bases and J shed 0 bases, with 11 bases lying between them. Germline V lookup: CDR1 SGHAT, CDR2 FQNNGV. This CDR3 contains 15 residues. The CDR3 loop is CASSPGIDSGNTIYF. CDR3 DNA: TGTGCCAGCAGCCCAGGGATCGACTCTGGAAACACCATATATTTT.

Only one count was recorded for this clone. The chain is built from TRBV9 and TRBJ1-6; 10 nucleotides match TRBD1. V shed 4 bases, J shed 7 bases, and the junction held 8 bases outside the gene matches. Germline CDR1 and CDR2: SGDLS and YYNGEE. This CDR3 region has 16 residues. CDR3 protein: CASSSQRTGGNSPLHF. DNA of the CDR3: TGTGCCAGCAGCTCTCAGCGGACAGGGGGAAATTCACCCCTCCACTTT. Variable domain in full (rest from reference TRBV9 and TRBJ1-6): DSGVTQTPKHLITATGQRVTLRCSPRSGDLSVYWYQQSLDQGLQFLIQYYNGEERAKGNILERFSAQQFPDLHSELNLSSLELGDSALYFCASSSQRTGGNSPLHFGNGTRLTVT.

The genes are TRBV6-5 and TRBJ1-2, with 12 bases lining up with TRBD1. The CDR3 consists of 16 residues. CDR1 is MNHEY and CDR2 is SVGAGI in the germline V gene. J lost 10 bases, V lost 4 bases, and 13 bases had no gene match. Here the CDR3 DNA reads TGTGCCAGCAGTTCCCCGGGACAGGGGGCGCGGGGTGCCTACACCTTC. Its translation: CASSSPGQGARGAYTF.

The J gene is TRBJ1-6, the V gene TRBV27; maybe TRBD1 (5 bases). Trimming removed 1 base from V and 5 bases from J, with 9 bases in between. Germline loops: CDR1 MNHEY, CDR2 SMNVEV (reference sequence). The CDR3 is 15 residues long. Here the CDR3 DNA reads TGTGCCAGCAGTTTATACAGGACTAATAATTCACCCCTCCACTTT. Its protein is CASSLYRTNNSPLHF.

The chain combines TRBV5-1 with TRBJ1-6; possible D gene TRBD1, 5 bases. Trimming took off 0 bases at V and 6 bases at J, with 10 bases between the two ends. This CDR3 is 15 amino acids long. Germline V gene data show CDR1 as SGHRS and CDR2 as YFSETQ. Here the CDR3 DNA reads TGCGCCAGCAGCTTGGCCAGACAGCCTAATTCACCCCTCCACTTT. Translated, it gives CASSLARQPNSPLHF.

In the case of this clone: In the same sample, other DNA sequences code for this CDR3. The chain recombines TRBV18 with TRBJ2-2; D assignment may be TRBD1 or TRBD2 (5 bases each). Trimming left V 3 bases short and J 1 base short, with 9 bases between. CDR3 length equals 15 residues. Looked up from germline, CDR1 is KGHSH and CDR2 is LQKENI. The CDR3 sequence: CASSPGTVNTGELFF. CDR3 DNA: TGTGCCAGCTCACCCGGGACGGTGAACACCGGGGAGCTGTTTTTT.

This clone was seen just once. The chain links TRBV9 to TRBJ1-2, with D perhaps matching TRBD1 (5 bases). The germline CDR1 and CDR2 sequences are SGDLS and YYNGEE. V shed 1 base and J shed 4 bases, with 8 bases lying between them. The CDR3 consists of 13 residues. CDR3 nucleotides: TGTGCCAGCAGCGTACGCGGGACCTATGGCTACACCTTC. Protein: CASSVRGTYGYTF.

This CDR3 is CASSEGTLNTEAFF. The CDR3 nucleotides read TGCGCCAGCAGTGAAGGGACACTGAACACTGAAGCTTTCTTT. This rearrangement joins TRBV10-1 to TRBJ1-1, with D tentatively TRBD1 (6 bases). The CDR3 covers 14 residues. Trimming shortened V by 3 bases and J by 0 bases, and 8 bases separated the two germline ends. Germline-derived CDR1 and CDR2 are WNHNN and SYGVQD (reference sequence).

The chain uses TRBV7-6 and TRBJ2-3; 7 nucleotides align to TRBD2. V lost 1 base, J lost 5 bases, and 9 bases stayed unmatched. This CDR3 has 16 amino acids. Germline CDR1 is SGHVS and CDR2 is FNYEAQ. The CDR3 region has the DNA TGTGCCAGCAGCTTAGGGCCCGGGAGGTCGGGAGATACGCAGTATTTT. Its translation is CASSLGPGRSGDTQYF.

The chain employs TRBV5-1 and TRBJ2-7, with TRBD2 matching over 14 bases. Germline V lookup: CDR1 SGHRS, CDR2 YFSETQ. J was trimmed by 6 bases and V by 5 bases; bases with no gene match: 7. This CDR3 region has 15 residues. This CDR3 is CASREGTSGGGEQYF. The CDR3 DNA sequence: TGCGCCAGCAGGGAGGGGACTAGCGGGGGAGGCGAGCAGTACTTC.

This chain connects TRBV4-1 to TRBJ2-7; 8 nucleotides match TRBD2. The germline V gene encodes CDR1 MGHRA and CDR2 YSYEKL. V gave up 4 bases and J gave up 4 bases; unmatched junction bases: 9. The CDR3 length is 15 residues. The DNA for the CDR3 is TGCGCCAGCAGCCGCACGACTAGCGTGGGTTACGAGCAGTACTTC. Protein product: CASSRTTSVGYEQYF.

This clone was counted a single time. The chain is built from TRBV6-5 and TRBJ1-3, with TRBD1 identical over 7 bases. Per the germline V gene, CDR1 is MNHEY and CDR2 is SVGAGI. J was trimmed by 4 bases and V by 6 bases; bases with no gene match: 3. The CDR3 spans 13 residues. DNA of the CDR3: TGTGCCAGCAGGACAGGGAACGGAAACACCATATATTTT. It encodes CASRTGNGNTIYF.

V and J are TRBV18 and TRBJ2-2, with no clear D. The CDR3 sequence is 15 residues long. The germline CDR1 and CDR2 sequences are KGHSH and LQKENI. The V end was cut by 3 bases, the J end by 4 bases, with 12 bases between. Here the CDR3 reads CASSPDQTPTGELFF. DNA of the CDR3: TGTGCCAGCTCACCCGATCAGACCCCCACCGGGGAGCTGTTTTTT.